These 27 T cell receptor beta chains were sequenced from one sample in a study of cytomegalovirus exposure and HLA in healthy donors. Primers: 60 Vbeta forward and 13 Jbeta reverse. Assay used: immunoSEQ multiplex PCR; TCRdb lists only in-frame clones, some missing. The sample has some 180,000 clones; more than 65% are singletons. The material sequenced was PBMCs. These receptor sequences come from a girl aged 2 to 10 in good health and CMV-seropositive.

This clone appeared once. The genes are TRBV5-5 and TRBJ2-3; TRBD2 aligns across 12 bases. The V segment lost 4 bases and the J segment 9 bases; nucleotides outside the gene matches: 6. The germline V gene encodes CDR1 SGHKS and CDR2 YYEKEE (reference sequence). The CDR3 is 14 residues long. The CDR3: CASSPRLAGDTQYF. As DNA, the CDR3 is TGTGCCAGCAGCCCAAGACTAGCGGGGGACACGCAGTATTTT. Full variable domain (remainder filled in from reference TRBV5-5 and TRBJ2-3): DAGVTQSPTHLIKTRGQQVTLRCSPISGHKSVSWYQQVLGQGPQFIFQYYEKEERGRGNFPDRFSARQFPNYSSELNVNALLLGDSALYLCASSPRLAGDTQYFGPGTRLTVL.

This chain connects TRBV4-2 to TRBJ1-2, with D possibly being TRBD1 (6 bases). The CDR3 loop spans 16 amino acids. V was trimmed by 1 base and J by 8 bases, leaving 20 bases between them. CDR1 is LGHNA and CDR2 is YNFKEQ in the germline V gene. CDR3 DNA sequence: TGTGCCAGCAGCCAAGCGACGGTAGGGGGGGCCAAAGGCTACACCTTC. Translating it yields CASSQATVGGAKGYTF.

The CDR3 nucleotides are TGCGCCAGCAGCCAAGATGAGGGGGCTTTCGACGAGCAGTACTTC. Translated: CASSQDEGAFDEQYF. This chain joins TRBV4-1 and TRBJ2-7; 7 bases align to TRBD1. Per the germline V gene, CDR1 is MGHRA and CDR2 is YSYEKL. The CDR3 totals 15 residues. Losses at the gene ends were 0 bases for V and 5 bases for J; bases not matched to a gene: 7.

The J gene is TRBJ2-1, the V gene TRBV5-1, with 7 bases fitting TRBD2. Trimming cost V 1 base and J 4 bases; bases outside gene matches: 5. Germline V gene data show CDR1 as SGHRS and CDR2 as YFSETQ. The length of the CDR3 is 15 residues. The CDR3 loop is CASSLMAGAYNEQFF. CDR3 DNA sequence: TGCGCCAGCAGCTTGATGGCGGGAGCTTACAATGAGCAGTTCTTC.

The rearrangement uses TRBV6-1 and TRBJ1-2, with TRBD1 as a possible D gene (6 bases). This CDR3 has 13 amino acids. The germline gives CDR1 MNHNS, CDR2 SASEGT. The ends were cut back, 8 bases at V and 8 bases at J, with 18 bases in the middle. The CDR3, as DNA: TGTGCCAGCGATCCGCAGGGGTCGAGGGGCTACACCTTC. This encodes CASDPQGSRGYTF.

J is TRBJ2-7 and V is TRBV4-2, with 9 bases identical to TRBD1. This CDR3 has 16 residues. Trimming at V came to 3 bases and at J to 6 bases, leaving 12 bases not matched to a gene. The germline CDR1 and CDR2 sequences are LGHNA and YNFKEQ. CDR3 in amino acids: CASSHSPGTGTSEQYF. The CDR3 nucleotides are TGTGCCAGCAGCCACAGTCCCGGGACAGGGACCTCCGAGCAGTACTTC.

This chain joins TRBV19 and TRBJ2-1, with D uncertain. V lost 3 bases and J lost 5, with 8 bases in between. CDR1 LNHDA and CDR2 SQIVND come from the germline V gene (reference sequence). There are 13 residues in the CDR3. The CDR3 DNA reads TGTGCCAGTAGTATCCTGGCAAACAATGAGCAGTTCTTC. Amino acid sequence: CASSILANNEQFF.

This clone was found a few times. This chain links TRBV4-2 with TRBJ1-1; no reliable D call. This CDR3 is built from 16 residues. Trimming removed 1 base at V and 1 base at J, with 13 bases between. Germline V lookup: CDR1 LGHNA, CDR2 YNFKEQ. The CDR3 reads CASSQGVPPRNTEAFF. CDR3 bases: TGTGCCAGCAGCCAAGGTGTTCCTCCCCGGAACACTGAAGCTTTCTTT.

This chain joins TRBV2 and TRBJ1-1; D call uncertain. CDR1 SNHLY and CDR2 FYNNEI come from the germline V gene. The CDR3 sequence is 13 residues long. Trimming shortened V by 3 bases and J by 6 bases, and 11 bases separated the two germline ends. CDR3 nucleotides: TGTGCCAGCAGTGAGAGGGTGTCGGCTGAAGCTTTCTTT. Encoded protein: CASSERVSAEAFF. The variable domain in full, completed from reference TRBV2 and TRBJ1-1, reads EPEVTQTPSHQVTQMGQEVILRCVPISNHLYFYWYRQILGQKVEFLVSFYNNEISEKSEIFDDQFSVERPDGSNFTLKIRSTKLEDSAMYFCASSERVSAEAFFGQGTRLTVV.

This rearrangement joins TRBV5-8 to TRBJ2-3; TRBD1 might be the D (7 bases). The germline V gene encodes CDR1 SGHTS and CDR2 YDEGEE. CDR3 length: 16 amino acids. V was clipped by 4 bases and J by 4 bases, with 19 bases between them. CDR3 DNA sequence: TGTGCCAGCAGCGCGGGACAGTCCACTCCCGCAGATACGCAGTATTTT. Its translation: CASSAGQSTPADTQYF.

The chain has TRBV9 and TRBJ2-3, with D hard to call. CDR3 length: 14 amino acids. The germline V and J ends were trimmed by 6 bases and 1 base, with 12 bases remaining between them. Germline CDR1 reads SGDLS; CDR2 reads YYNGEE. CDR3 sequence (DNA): TGTGCCAGCACCCCGTATCCGGGCACAGATACGCAGTATTTT. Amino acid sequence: CASTPYPGTDTQYF.

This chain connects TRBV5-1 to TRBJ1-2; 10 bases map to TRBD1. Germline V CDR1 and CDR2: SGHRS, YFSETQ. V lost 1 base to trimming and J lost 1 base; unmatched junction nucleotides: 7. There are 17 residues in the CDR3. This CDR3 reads CASSLSSGQGVNYGYTF. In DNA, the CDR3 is TGCGCCAGCAGCTTGTCCTCCGGACAGGGGGTTAACTATGGCTACACCTTC.

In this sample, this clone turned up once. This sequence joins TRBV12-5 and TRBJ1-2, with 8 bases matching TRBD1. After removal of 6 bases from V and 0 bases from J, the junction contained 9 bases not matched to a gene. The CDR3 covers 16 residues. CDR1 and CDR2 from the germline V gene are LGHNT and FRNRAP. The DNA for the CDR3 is TGTGCTAGTGGGCCACTACAGGGGGAGGCTAACTATGGCTACACCTTC. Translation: CASGPLQGEANYGYTF.

The DNA for the CDR3 is TGTGCCAGCAGCTTGGAAGGGGTAGAGACCCAGTACTTC. It encodes CASSLEGVETQYF. The chain uses TRBV11-2 and TRBJ2-5; tentative D call: TRBD1 (5 bases). Germline-derived CDR1 and CDR2 are SGHAT and FQNNGV. CDR3 length: 13 residues. V was cut by 3 bases and J by 4 bases, with 9 bases left in between.

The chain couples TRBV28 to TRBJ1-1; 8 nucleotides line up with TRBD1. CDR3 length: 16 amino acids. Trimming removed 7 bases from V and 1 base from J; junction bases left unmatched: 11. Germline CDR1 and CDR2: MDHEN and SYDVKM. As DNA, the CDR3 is TGTGCCAGCATTATTTATGCTGGACAGGGGAACACTGAAGCTTTCTTT. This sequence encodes CASIIYAGQGNTEAFF. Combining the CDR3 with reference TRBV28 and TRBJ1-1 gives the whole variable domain DVKVTQSSRYLVKRTGEKVFLECVQDMDHENMFWYRQDPGLGLRLIYFSYDVKMKEKGDIPEGYSVSREKKERFSLILESASTNQTSMYLCASIIYAGQGNTEAFFGQGTRLTVV.

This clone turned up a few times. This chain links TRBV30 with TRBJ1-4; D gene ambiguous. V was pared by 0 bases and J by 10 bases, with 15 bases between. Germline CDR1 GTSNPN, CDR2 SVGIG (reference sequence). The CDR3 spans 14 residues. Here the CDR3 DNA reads TGTGCCTGGAGTGTAAGCCCTGCCGCGGGAAAACTGTTTTTT. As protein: CAWSVSPAAGKLFF.

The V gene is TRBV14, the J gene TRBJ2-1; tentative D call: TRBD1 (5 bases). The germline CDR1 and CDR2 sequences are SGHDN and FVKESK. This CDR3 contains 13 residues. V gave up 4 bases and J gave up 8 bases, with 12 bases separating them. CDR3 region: CASSRRGADEQFF. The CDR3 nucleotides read TGTGCCAGCAGCCGTAGGGGCGCGGATGAGCAGTTCTTC.

The CDR3 sequence: CASMAGGNEQFF. The CDR3 region has the DNA TGTGCCAGCATGGCAGGGGGCAATGAGCAGTTCTTC. The chain carries TRBV2 and TRBJ2-1, with 7 bases matching TRBD1. This CDR3 spans 12 amino acids. Trimming at V came to 7 bases and at J to 6 bases, leaving 3 bases not matched to a gene. Germline V gives CDR1 SNHLY, CDR2 FYNNEI.

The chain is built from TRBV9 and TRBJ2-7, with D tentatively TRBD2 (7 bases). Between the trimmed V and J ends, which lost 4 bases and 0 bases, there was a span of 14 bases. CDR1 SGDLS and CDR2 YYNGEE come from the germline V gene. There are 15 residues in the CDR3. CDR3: CASSPRGGHSYEQYF. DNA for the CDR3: TGTGCCAGCAGCCCCAGGGGAGGGCACTCCTACGAGCAGTACTTC.

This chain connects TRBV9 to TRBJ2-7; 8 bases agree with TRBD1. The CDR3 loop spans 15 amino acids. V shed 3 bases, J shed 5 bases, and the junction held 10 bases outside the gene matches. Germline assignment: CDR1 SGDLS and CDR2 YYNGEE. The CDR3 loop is CASSDTTGEYDEQYF. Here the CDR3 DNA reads TGTGCCAGCAGCGATACGACAGGGGAGTATGACGAGCAGTACTTC.

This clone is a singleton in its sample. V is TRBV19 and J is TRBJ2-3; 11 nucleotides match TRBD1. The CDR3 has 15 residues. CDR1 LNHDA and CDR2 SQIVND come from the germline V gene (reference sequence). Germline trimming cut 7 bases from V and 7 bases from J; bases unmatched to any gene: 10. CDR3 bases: TGTGCCAGTAAGCAGGACAGGGGGCGCGAGTATACGCAGTATTTT. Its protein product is CASKQDRGREYTQYF.

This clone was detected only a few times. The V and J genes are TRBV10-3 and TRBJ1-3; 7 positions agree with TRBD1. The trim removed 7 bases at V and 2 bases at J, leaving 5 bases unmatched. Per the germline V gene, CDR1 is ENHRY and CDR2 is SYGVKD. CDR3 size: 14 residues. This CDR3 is CAITKDRAGNTIYF. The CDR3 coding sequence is TGTGCCATCACCAAAGACAGGGCTGGAAACACCATATATTTT.

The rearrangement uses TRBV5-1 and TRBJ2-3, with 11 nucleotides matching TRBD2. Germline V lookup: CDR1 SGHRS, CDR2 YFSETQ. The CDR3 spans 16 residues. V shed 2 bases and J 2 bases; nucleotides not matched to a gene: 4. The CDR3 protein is CASSLLAGAPTDTQYF. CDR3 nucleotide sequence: TGCGCCAGCAGCTTACTAGCGGGGGCCCCCACAGATACGCAGTATTTT. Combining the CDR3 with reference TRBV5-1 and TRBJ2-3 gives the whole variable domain KAGVTQTPRYLIKTRGQQVTLSCSPISGHRSVSWYQQTPGQGLQFLFEYFSETQRNKGNFPGRFSGRQFSNSRSEMNVSTLELGDSALYLCASSLLAGAPTDTQYFGPGTRLTVL.

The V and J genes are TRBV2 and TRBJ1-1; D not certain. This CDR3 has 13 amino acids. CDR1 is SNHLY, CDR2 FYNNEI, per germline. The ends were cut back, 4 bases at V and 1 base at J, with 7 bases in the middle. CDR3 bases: TGTGCCAGCAGTGGAGAGGCGAACACTGAAGCTTTCTTT. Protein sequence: CASSGEANTEAFF. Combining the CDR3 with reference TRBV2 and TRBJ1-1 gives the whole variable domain EPEVTQTPSHQVTQMGQEVILRCVPISNHLYFYWYRQILGQKVEFLVSFYNNEISEKSEIFDDQFSVERPDGSNFTLKIRSTKLEDSAMYFCASSGEANTEAFFGQGTRLTVV.

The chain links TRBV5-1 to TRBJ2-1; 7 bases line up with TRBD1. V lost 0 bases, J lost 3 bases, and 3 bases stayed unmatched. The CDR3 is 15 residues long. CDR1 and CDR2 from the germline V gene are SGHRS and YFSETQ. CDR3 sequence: CASSLETGFYNEQFF. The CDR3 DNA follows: TGCGCCAGCAGCTTGGAGACAGGGTTCTACAATGAGCAGTTCTTC.

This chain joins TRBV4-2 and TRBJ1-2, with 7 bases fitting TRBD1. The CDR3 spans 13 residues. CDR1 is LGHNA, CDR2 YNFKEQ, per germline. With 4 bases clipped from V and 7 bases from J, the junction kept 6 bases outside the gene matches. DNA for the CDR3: TGTGCCAGCAGCCCCCGACAGGGCCCTGGCTACACCTTC. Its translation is CASSPRQGPGYTF.

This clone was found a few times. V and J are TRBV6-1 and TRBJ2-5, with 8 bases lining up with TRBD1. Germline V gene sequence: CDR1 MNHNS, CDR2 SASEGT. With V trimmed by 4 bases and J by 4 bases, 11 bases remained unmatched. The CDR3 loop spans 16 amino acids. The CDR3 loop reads CASSGRTGKSLETQYF. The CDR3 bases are TGTGCCAGCAGTGGCAGGACAGGGAAATCCCTAGAGACCCAGTACTTC.